This T cell receptor (beta chain) was documented in a study of blood T cell repertoires in COVID-19. The authors' processing: The authors estimated nucleated cell counts from reference gene primer amplification. Repertoires were generated with immunoSEQ multiplex PCR, while TCRdb's copy carries only in-frame clones and drops some. The D gene and trimming were derived from the DNA, and the V and J assignments and clone size from that table. The sample has tens of thousands of clones, about 91% seen once. The TCR comes from a man in his forties or fifties with active COVID-19. The sample taken for sequencing was peripheral blood.

The CDR3 loop is CASSIGWDTTNSPLHF. In nucleotides, the CDR3 is TGTGCCAGTAGTATAGGATGGGACACTACTAATTCACCCCTCCACTTT. V gene TRBV19 combines with J gene TRBJ1-6, with D perhaps matching TRBD1 (6 bases). The ends were cut back, 1 base at V and 6 bases at J, with 13 bases in the middle. CDR1 LNHDA and CDR2 SQIVND come from the germline V gene (reference sequence). The CDR3 consists of 16 residues.